This TCR beta chain was identified in a study of graft-versus-host responses after intestinal transplantation. For the study at large: Among the recipients, all got anti-thymocyte globulin induction and then tacrolimus and steroids for about 3 years.

With respect to this clone: Antigen unknown.

Clones were sequenced by immunoSEQ multiplex PCR, and TCRdb holds only the in-frame ones, with some missing. The table has 80,000 to 100,000 clones, roughly nine tenths seen once. Study-level results: Declines in HvG clones occurring early post-transplant were associated with peak circulating GvH clone levels.

The junction had 21 bases not matched to a gene; V was cut back by 4 bases and J by 1 base. The germline V gene has CDR1 SGHRS and CDR2 YFSETQ. The CDR3 has 20 residues. This sample comprised unstimulated CD4+ T cells sorted from spleen or lymph node cells, obtained before intestinal transplant. This clonotype was obtained from a human donor who received an intestinal transplant. The rearrangement uses TRBV5-1 and TRBJ1-1; 8 bases match TRBD1. The DNA for the CDR3 is TGCGCCAGCAGCGCTCGGACAGGGTTTACGAGTGTTCGAGAGAACACTGAAGCTTTCTTT. The encoded protein is CASSARTGFTSVRENTEAFF.